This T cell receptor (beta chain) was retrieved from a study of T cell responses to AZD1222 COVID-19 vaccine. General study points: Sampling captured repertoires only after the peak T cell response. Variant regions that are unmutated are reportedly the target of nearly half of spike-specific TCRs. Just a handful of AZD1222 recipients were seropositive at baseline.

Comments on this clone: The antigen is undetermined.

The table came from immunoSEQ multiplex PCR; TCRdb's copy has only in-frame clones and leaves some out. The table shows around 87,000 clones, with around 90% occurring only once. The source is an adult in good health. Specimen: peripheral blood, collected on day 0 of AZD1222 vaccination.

CDR3 coding DNA: TGTGCCAGTAGTATAGATAGGTGGCGAGAGACCCAGTACTTC. As protein: CASSIDRWRETQYF. This chain uses TRBV19 with TRBJ2-5; D is uncertain. Looked up from germline, CDR1 is LNHDA and CDR2 is SQIVND (reference sequence). This CDR3 is 14 amino acids long. V was cut by 0 bases and J by 4 bases, with 9 bases left in between.